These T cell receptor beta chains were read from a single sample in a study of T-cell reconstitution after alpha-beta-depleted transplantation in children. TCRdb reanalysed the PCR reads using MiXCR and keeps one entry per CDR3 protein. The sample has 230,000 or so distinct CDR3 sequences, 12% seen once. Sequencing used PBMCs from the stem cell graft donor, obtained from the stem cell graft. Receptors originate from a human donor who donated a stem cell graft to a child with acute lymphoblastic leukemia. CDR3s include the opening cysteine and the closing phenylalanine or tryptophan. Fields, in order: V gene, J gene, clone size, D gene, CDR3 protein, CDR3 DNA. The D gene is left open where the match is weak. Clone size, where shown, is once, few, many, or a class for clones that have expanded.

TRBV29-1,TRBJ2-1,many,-,CSVDRRTSYNEQFF,TGCAGCGTTGATAGGCGAACCTCCTACAATGAGCAGTTCTTC
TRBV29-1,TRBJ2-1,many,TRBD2,CSAEGTSGGWEQFF,TGCAGCGCTGAGGGAACTAGCGGGGGTTGGGAGCAGTTCTTC
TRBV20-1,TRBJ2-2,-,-,CSAENRNINTGELFF,TGCAGTGCAGAGAACAGGAATATCAACACCGGGGAGCTGTTTTTT
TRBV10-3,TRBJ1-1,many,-,CAISGSAPSFTFF,TGTGCCATCAGTGGATCGGCCCCAAGTTTCACCTTCTTT
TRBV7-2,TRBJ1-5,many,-,CASSRIGGHQPQHF,TGTGCCAGCAGCAGGATCGGGGGACATCAGCCCCAGCATTTT
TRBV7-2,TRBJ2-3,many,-,CASSLARGGTGVSDTQYF,TGTGCCAGCAGCTTAGCGCGGGGAGGAACAGGGGTTTCAGATACGCAGTATTTT
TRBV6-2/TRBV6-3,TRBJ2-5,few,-,CASSPYREGETQYF,TGTGCCAGCAGTCCCTACAGGGAGGGCGAGACCCAGTACTTC
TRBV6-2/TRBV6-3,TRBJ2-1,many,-,CASSRVSTNEQFF,TGTGCCAGCAGTCGGGTATCTACCAATGAGCAGTTCTTC
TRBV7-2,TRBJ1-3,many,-,CASSLELGGNTIYF,TGTGCCAGCAGCTTAGAACTGGGCGGAAACACCATATATTTT
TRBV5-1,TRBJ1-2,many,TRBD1,CASSYLGTGNYGYTF,TGCGCCAGCAGCTACCTCGGGACAGGAAACTATGGCTACACCTTC
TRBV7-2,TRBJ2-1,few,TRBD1,CASRPKGAGNEQFF,TGTGCCAGCCGTCCGAAGGGGGCGGGCAATGAGCAGTTCTTC
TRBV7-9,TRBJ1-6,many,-,CASSLKGSSYNSPLHF,TGTGCCAGCAGCTTGAAAGGGAGCTCCTATAATTCACCCCTCCACTTT
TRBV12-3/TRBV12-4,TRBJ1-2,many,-,CASGFGNNYGYTF,TGTGCCAGCGGTTTTGGGAACAACTATGGCTACACCTTC
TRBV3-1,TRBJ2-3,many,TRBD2,CASSQALASGVTDTQYF,TGTGCCAGCAGCCAGGCCCTTGCTAGCGGCGTCACAGATACGCAGTATTTT
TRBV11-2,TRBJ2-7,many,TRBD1,CASSLDASGRGLSEQYF,TGTGCCAGCAGCTTAGATGCCTCGGGCAGGGGGCTTAGCGAGCAGTACTTC
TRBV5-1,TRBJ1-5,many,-,CASSLAPDNQPQHF,TGCGCCAGCAGCTTGGCCCCAGACAATCAGCCCCAGCATTTT
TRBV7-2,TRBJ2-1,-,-,CASSRDGYNEQFF,TGTGCCAGCAGCCGCGACGGCTACAATGAGCAGTTCTTC
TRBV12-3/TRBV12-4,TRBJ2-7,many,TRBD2,CASSGSGKVYEQYF,TGTGCCAGCAGTGGTAGCGGGAAAGTGTACGAGCAGTACTTC